The 32 T cell receptor beta chains in this list originate from one sample, sequenced in a study of T cells in Graves' hyperthyroidism and ophthalmopathy. The investigators amplified TCR beta CDR3 regions from RNA transcripts. The TCR CDR3 first-round RT-PCR relied on the HTBI primer set. Via MiXCR, TCRdb re-called the multiplex PCR reads, giving one row per CDR3 protein. The table records hundreds of thousands of distinct CDR3 sequences, about a fifth of them present only once. The sample consisted of blood. All receptors derive from a man aged 25 to 40 with Graves' ophthalmopathy.

V and J are TRBV28 and TRBJ2-3; 7 bases align to TRBD1. Germline values: CDR1 MDHEN, CDR2 SYDVKM. There are 14 residues in the CDR3. Trimming removed 7 bases from V and 2 bases from J; junction bases left unmatched: 6. The CDR3 region has the DNA TGTGCCAGCAAGGAGACAGGGCTCACAGATACGCAGTATTTT. Translated, it gives CASKETGLTDTQYF.

This clonotype has a count of ten or more. The V gene is TRBV6-2 or TRBV6-3, the J gene TRBJ2-3; D not certain. The V end was cut by 2 bases, the J end by 5 bases, with 11 bases between. This CDR3 comprises 14 residues. Germline V lookup: CDR1 MNHEY, CDR2 SVGEGT. In DNA, the CDR3 is TGTGCCAGCAGTTACGTAGGCGGAAGAGATACGCAGTATTTT. Amino acids: CASSYVGGRDTQYF.

This clonotype was seen only a few times. The chain is built from TRBV7-2 and TRBJ2-7; D remains ambiguous. The CDR3 is 15 residues long. V was shortened by 2 bases and J by 6 bases, with 17 bases between the two germline ends. Germline V CDR1 and CDR2: SGHTA, FQGNSA. Here the CDR3 reads CASSLRSRSWGEQYF. The CDR3 DNA sequence: TGTGCCAGCAGCTTACGATCTAGGTCGTGGGGCGAGCAGTACTTC.

Here the CDR3 reads CSARVAGMSSYEQYF. CDR3 DNA sequence: TGCAGTGCTAGAGTCGCCGGGATGAGCTCCTACGAGCAGTACTTC. V is TRBV20-1 and J is TRBJ2-7; TRBD2 is a possible D gene (5 bases). V was clipped by 1 base and J by 0 bases, with 13 bases between them. The CDR3 covers 15 residues. In germline, CDR1 is DFQATT, CDR2 SNEGSKA (reference sequence).

The chain links TRBV5-1 to TRBJ2-3; D is possibly TRBD2 (6 bases). The CDR3 totals 16 residues. Germline CDR1 and CDR2: SGHRS and YFSETQ. Trimming cost V 5 bases and J 2 bases, with 18 bases left between them. CDR3 in DNA: TGCGCCAGCAGGGTAACTACCGGGAGATTCACAGATACGCAGTATTTT. Translation: CASRVTTGRFTDTQYF.

The chain joins TRBV6-1 to TRBJ1-5; tentative D call: TRBD1 (6 bases). The CDR3 has 14 amino acids. V was pared by 3 bases and J by 2 bases, with 8 bases between. Germline CDR1 and CDR2: MNHNS and SASEGT. CDR3 sequence: CASSEWGRNQPQHF. Written as DNA, the CDR3 is TGTGCCAGCAGTGAGTGGGGGCGCAATCAGCCCCAGCATTTT.

This clonotype came up a few times. No conserved phenylalanine or tryptophan ends this CDR3, so it is likely a read error. The chain combines TRBV28 with TRBJ2-6; 8 nucleotides match TRBD2. CDR3 size: 18 residues. The ends lost 3 bases at V and 0 bases at J; junction bases unmatched: 7. CDR1 MDHEN and CDR2 SYDVKM come from the germline V gene. The DNA of the CDR3 is TGTGCCAGCAGTTTGGCGGGGGGAGGGAGCTCTGGGGCCAACGTCCTGACTCTC. It translates to CASSLAGGGSSGANVLTL.

The chain employs TRBV2 and TRBJ2-2; TRBD2 might be the D (6 bases). Germline CDR1 and CDR2: SNHLY and FYNNEI. The CDR3 length is 16 residues. Trimming left V 2 bases short and J 4 bases short, with 14 bases between. The CDR3 loop is CASSESRGSGTGELFF. CDR3 DNA: TGTGCCAGCAGTGAATCCCGGGGGTCGGGCACCGGGGAGCTGTTTTTT.

This clonotype was found many times. The V gene is TRBV3-1, the J gene TRBJ1-2, with TRBD1 as a possible D gene (6 bases). This CDR3 region has 15 residues. Looked up from germline, CDR1 is LGHDT and CDR2 is YNNKEL (reference sequence). The V end was cut by 0 bases, the J end by 7 bases, with 15 bases between. The CDR3 reads CASSQDSARGSGYTF. The CDR3 region has the DNA TGTGCCAGCAGCCAAGATTCGGCCAGGGGAAGTGGCTACACCTTC.

CDR3 nucleotide sequence: TGTGCCACCAGCAGAGACGCAGGGGCGAGGGAGCAGTACTTC. Protein sequence: CATSRDAGAREQYF. This sequence joins TRBV15 and TRBJ2-7; possible D gene TRBD1, 6 bases. The CDR3 extends over 14 amino acids. The germline CDR1 and CDR2 sequences are LNHNV and YYDKDF (reference sequence). The V gene lost 0 bases and the J gene lost 7 bases, with 13 bases spanning the gap.

This clonotype was seen a few times. The rearrangement joins TRBV11-2 to TRBJ2-1; 7 bases are a match to TRBD2. The CDR3 runs to 12 residues. V gave up 1 base and J gave up 12 bases; unmatched junction bases: 3. CDR1 and CDR2 (germline): SGHAT, FQNNGV. The CDR3 reads CASSLGGGPQFF. The CDR3 DNA follows: TGTGCCAGCAGCTTAGGCGGGGGACCGCAGTTCTTC.

This clonotype was seen a few times. The J gene is TRBJ2-1, the V gene TRBV9; D uncertain. Germline V CDR1 and CDR2: SGDLS, YYNGEE. The length of the CDR3 is 13 residues. V was trimmed by 0 bases and J by 6 bases, leaving 7 bases between them. For the CDR3, the DNA is TGTGCCAGCAGCGTAGAACTGGGCAATGAGCAGTTCTTC. This gives the protein CASSVELGNEQFF.

The chain joins TRBV20-1 to TRBJ2-1; 9 bases are shared with TRBD2. CDR3 size: 14 residues. The germline gives CDR1 DFQATT, CDR2 SNEGSKA (reference sequence). J was trimmed by 5 bases and V by 5 bases; bases with no gene match: 7. CDR3 loop: CSAPGASGNNEQFF. Here the CDR3 DNA reads TGCAGTGCTCCGGGGGCTAGCGGGAACAATGAGCAGTTCTTC.

The V gene is TRBV6-2 or TRBV6-3, the J gene TRBJ2-4; 8 bases line up with TRBD1. This CDR3 comprises 16 residues. CDR1 and CDR2 from the germline V gene are MNHEY and SVGEGT. V dropped 8 bases and J dropped 0; count of bases not matched to a gene: 9. CDR3 region: CASQGAPVLAKNIQYF. Here the CDR3 DNA reads TGTGCCAGCCAGGGGGCCCCTGTACTAGCCAAAAACATTCAGTACTTC.

This clonotype was counted many times. The chain combines TRBV12-3 or TRBV12-4 with TRBJ1-1, with 11 positions matching TRBD1. V shed 5 bases, J shed 0 bases, and the junction held 2 bases outside the gene matches. This CDR3 contains 15 residues. CDR3 loop: CASSPGQGVNTEAFF. Here the CDR3 DNA reads TGTGCCAGCAGTCCGGGACAGGGGGTGAACACTGAAGCTTTCTTT.

The V call is TRBV10-3, the J call TRBJ2-7; the match to TRBD2 covers 7 bases. The V and J ends lost 0 bases and 2 bases, in that order; junction bases with no gene match: 4. The germline gives CDR1 ENHRY, CDR2 SYGVKD. This CDR3 is 15 amino acids long. CDR3 in amino acids: CAISESTSEAYEQYF. The CDR3 DNA reads TGTGCCATCAGTGAGTCAACTAGCGAAGCCTACGAGCAGTACTTC.

This chain connects TRBV4-3 to TRBJ2-5; 8 bases are a match to TRBD1. The germline V gene encodes CDR1 LGHNA and CDR2 YSLEER. The length of the CDR3 is 16 residues. After removal of 0 bases from V and 5 bases from J, the junction contained 8 bases not matched to a gene. CDR3 in amino acids: CASSQDSGGAYETQYF. DNA of the CDR3: TGCGCCAGCAGCCAAGACTCAGGGGGCGCTTATGAGACCCAGTACTTC.

Ten or more counts support this clonotype. This could be a read error, since a much larger clone is one nucleotide away. The CDR3 sequence is CASSLHRNTEAFF. In DNA, the CDR3 is TGTGCCAGCAGCTTACACAGGAACACTGAAGCTTTCTTT. V and J are TRBV7-2 and TRBJ1-1; D call uncertain. CDR3 length: 13 amino acids. Germline V gene sequence: CDR1 SGHTA, CDR2 FQGNSA. The V end was cut by 2 bases, the J end by 1 base, with 5 bases between.

This clonotype occurred a few times. The V gene is TRBV29-1, the J gene TRBJ2-7; 12 positions agree with TRBD2. Germline V gives CDR1 SQVTM, CDR2 ANQGSEA. After removal of 6 bases from V and 4 bases from J, the junction contained 10 bases not matched to a gene. CDR3 size: 15 residues. This CDR3 reads CSVSLTSGRAYEQYF. The CDR3 region has the DNA TGCAGCGTATCTCTGACTAGCGGGAGAGCATACGAGCAGTACTTC.

The chain couples TRBV7-2 to TRBJ2-7, with 9 bases fitting TRBD2. V shed 6 bases and J 7 bases; nucleotides not matched to a gene: 13. The CDR3 is 15 amino acids. CDR1 is SGHTA and CDR2 is FQGNSA in the germline V gene. CDR3 residues: CASSLGGLADREQYF. The CDR3 DNA is TGTGCCAGCAGTTTGGGGGGACTAGCAGACCGGGAGCAGTACTTC.

This clonotype was seen repeatedly, ten times or more. The chain combines TRBV27 with TRBJ2-7, with D perhaps being TRBD1 or TRBD2 (5 bases each). The germline CDR1 and CDR2 sequences are MNHEY and SMNVEV (reference sequence). The CDR3 runs 16 residues. The V gene lost 5 bases and the J gene lost 2 bases, with 19 bases spanning the gap. The CDR3 region has the DNA TGTGCCAGCAGTCCGACGATTTGGGGGACCCCCTACGAGCAGTACTTC. Residues: CASSPTIWGTPYEQYF.

This clonotype occurred many times. The chain is built from TRBV2 and TRBJ1-5; 9 positions match TRBD1. V lost 4 bases to trimming and J lost 7 bases; unmatched junction nucleotides: 8. The germline V gene encodes CDR1 SNHLY and CDR2 FYNNEI. The CDR3 runs to 15 residues. CDR3 nucleotides: TGTGCCAGCAGTGCCGGGACAGGGATTGGACAGCCCCAGCATTTT. Its protein product is CASSAGTGIGQPQHF.

This clonotype has a count of ten or more. The chain recombines TRBV5-1 with TRBJ1-2; D gene ambiguous. Per germline, CDR1 SGHRS and CDR2 YFSETQ. CDR3 length: 15 amino acids. Trimming removed 0 bases at V and 3 bases at J, with 12 bases between. CDR3 in DNA: TGCGCCAGCAGCTTGGAAAACCGGTATCACTATGGCTACACCTTC. This codes for CASSLENRYHYGYTF.

The rearrangement uses TRBV9 and TRBJ2-5; D is undetermined. CDR3 length: 15 amino acids. Looked up from germline, CDR1 is SGDLS and CDR2 is YYNGEE. The V gene lost 0 bases and the J gene lost 2 bases, with 11 bases spanning the gap. This CDR3 is CASSVGQVGQETQYF. The CDR3, as DNA: TGTGCCAGCAGCGTAGGGCAGGTGGGACAAGAGACCCAGTACTTC.

This chain joins TRBV11-2 and TRBJ1-1; the D is unclear. This CDR3 contains 13 residues. Germline CDR1 and CDR2: SGHAT and FQNNGV. The V end lost 3 bases, the J end lost 7 bases, and 12 bases lay between the germline ends. The CDR3 region is CASSFSQSHEAFF. The CDR3 DNA follows: TGTGCCAGCAGCTTTAGCCAGAGCCATGAAGCTTTCTTT. Supplemented by reference TRBV11-2 and TRBJ1-1, the full variable domain reads EAGVAQSPRYKIIEKRQSVAFWCNPISGHATLYWYQQILGQGPKLLIQFQNNGVVDDSQLPKDRFSAERLKGVDSTLKIQPAKLEDSAVYLCASSFSQSHEAFFGQGTRLTVV.

This clonotype turned up a few times. This chain uses TRBV2 with TRBJ2-2; no firm D call. The CDR3 runs 15 residues. V lost 6 bases, J lost 5 bases, and 16 bases lay in between. Germline lookup yields CDR1 SNHLY and CDR2 FYNNEI. The CDR3 DNA sequence: TGTGCCAGCAGGACCGGCCCGGGTGAAACCGGGGAGCTGTTTTTT. Its protein product is CASRTGPGETGELFF.

Ten or more counts support this clonotype. The rearrangement links TRBV5-1 to TRBJ1-1, with D perhaps matching TRBD1 (5 bases). The ends were cut back, 4 bases at V and 1 base at J, with 14 bases in the middle. There are 15 residues in the CDR3. Germline CDR1 reads SGHRS; CDR2 reads YFSETQ. The CDR3 loop reads CASSLGGLKNTEAFF. The CDR3 DNA follows: TGCGCCAGCAGCCTGGGGGGACTCAAGAACACTGAAGCTTTCTTT. The complete variable domain, with remaining parts taken from reference TRBV5-1 and TRBJ1-1, reads KAGVTQTPRYLIKTRGQQVTLSCSPISGHRSVSWYQQTPGQGLQFLFEYFSETQRNKGNFPGRFSGRQFSNSRSEMNVSTLELGDSALYLCASSLGGLKNTEAFFGQGTRLTVV.

This clonotype appeared a few times. The chain employs TRBV27 and TRBJ2-1; TRBD2 agrees at 9 bases. CDR1 is MNHEY, CDR2 SMNVEV, per germline (reference sequence). The CDR3 runs to 15 residues. J was trimmed by 5 bases and V by 5 bases; bases with no gene match: 7. CDR3 protein: CASSPSSGGNNEQFF. The DNA of the CDR3 is TGTGCCAGCAGTCCCAGTAGCGGGGGAAACAATGAGCAGTTCTTC.

This sequence joins TRBV20-1 and TRBJ2-1; D is unclear. Trimming took off 6 bases at V and 5 bases at J, with 8 bases between the two ends. The CDR3 runs to 11 residues. Germline CDR1 is DFQATT and CDR2 is SNEGSKA (reference sequence). The CDR3 loop reads CSAKLDNEQFF. DNA of the CDR3: TGCAGTGCGAAACTCGACAATGAGCAGTTCTTC.

This clonotype was recorded at least ten times. The chain is built from TRBV30 and TRBJ1-2; D not certain. CDR1 is GTSNPN, CDR2 SVGIG, per germline (reference sequence). This CDR3 has 13 residues. V lost 0 bases to trimming and J lost 4 bases, with 9 bases between them. The CDR3 protein is CAWSVGGGYGYTF. CDR3 sequence (DNA): TGTGCCTGGAGTGTAGGCGGCGGCTATGGCTACACCTTC. Drawing the rest from reference TRBV30 and TRBJ1-2, the complete variable domain is SQTIHQWPATLVQPVGSPLSLECTVEGTSNPNLYWYRQAAGRGLQLLFYSVGIGQISSEVPQNLSASRPQDRQFILSSKKLLLSDSGFYLCAWSVGGGYGYTFGSGTRLTVV.

This clonotype was detected once. This chain uses TRBV6-1 with TRBJ1-6, with 11 nucleotides matching TRBD1. The CDR3 is 15 residues long. Germline lookup yields CDR1 MNHNS and CDR2 SASEGT. V shed 6 bases, J shed 8 bases, and the junction held 6 bases outside the gene matches. CDR3 nucleotide sequence: TGTGCCAGCAGGCCCGGGACAGGGGGAGATTCACCCCTCCACTTT. The encoded protein is CASRPGTGGDSPLHF.

This clonotype was recorded a few times. The chain carries TRBV2 and TRBJ2-7; 10 bases line up with TRBD1. This CDR3 has 14 residues. The germline CDR1 and CDR2 sequences are SNHLY and FYNNEI. J gave up 4 bases and V 0 bases, and 0 bases lay outside the gene matches. The CDR3 region has the DNA TGTGCCAGCAGTGAAGCGGGACAGGGGTACGAGCAGTACTTC. Amino acid sequence: CASSEAGQGYEQYF.